Sequencing of this T cell receptor beta chain was carried out in a study of PD-L1 blockade in urothelial cancer. Overall study: There were a median of approximately 140,000 T cells in blood samples.

Time point noted: pretreatment peripheral blood. Pretreatment and on-treatment samples were taken, numbering 1 to 8 per patient. The V end lost 1 base, the J end lost 8 bases, and 9 bases lay between the germline ends. This CDR3 region has 13 residues. Germline loops: CDR1 SGHTA, CDR2 FQGTGA. This table comes from immunoSEQ multiplex PCR, and its TCRdb copy is limited to in-frame clones, with some not included. The sample lists tens of thousands of clones, roughly 76% seen once, with more than 5% in the top ten. This TCR was recovered from a man aged 70-80 years with urothelial cancer. The chain carries TRBV7-3 and TRBJ2-1, with a tentative D call TRBD1 (6 bases). The source was PBMCs, collected around atezolizumab (anti-PD-L1) treatment. CDR3 sequence: CASSLNPGDEQFF. CDR3 nucleotide sequence: TGTGCCAGCAGCTTAAATCCAGGGGATGAGCAGTTCTTC.